Shown below are 27 T cell receptor beta chains from a single sample sequenced in a study of blood T cells in healthy people across ages. A second 7 to 11 cycle PCR used barcoded and J-beta primers. TCRdb redid the calling of the 5' RACE reads with MiXCR, one entry per CDR3 protein. The sample carries 1.5 million to 2 million distinct CDR3 sequences, roughly 43% recorded once. Source material: blood. The receptor source for this set is a human donor in good health.

The CDR3 DNA sequence: TGCGCCAGCAGCCAAAGGAATAATTCACCCCTCCACTTT. Translated: CASSQRNNSPLHF. The rearrangement uses TRBV4-3 and TRBJ1-6; D remains unclear. The CDR3 extends over 13 amino acids. The germline V gene encodes CDR1 LGHNA and CDR2 YSLEER. Trimming shortened V by 2 bases and J by 5 bases, and 4 bases separated the two germline ends.

This clonotype was seen only a few times. The chain uses TRBV24-1 and TRBJ2-1, with D perhaps matching TRBD1 or TRBD2 (7 bases each). The CDR3 sequence is 15 residues long. V lost 6 bases and J lost 3, with 14 bases in between. Germline loops: CDR1 KGHDR, CDR2 SFDVKD. This chain's CDR3 is CATSQGGSRYNEQFF. Written as DNA, the CDR3 is TGTGCCACCAGTCAGGGGGGGTCGCGCTACAATGAGCAGTTCTTC.

The CDR3 reads CASSLRGENSPLHF. CDR3 bases: TGTGCCAGCAGTTTAAGGGGGGAGAATTCACCCCTCCACTTT. This chain links TRBV12-3 or TRBV12-4 with TRBJ1-6; D may be TRBD1 (6 bases). CDR3 size: 14 residues. Trimming shortened V by 2 bases and J by 7 bases, and 9 bases separated the two germline ends.

V gene TRBV7-8 combines with J gene TRBJ1-2; D is undetermined. The CDR3 loop spans 15 amino acids. Germline V gene sequence: CDR1 SGHVS, CDR2 FQNEAQ. Trimming removed 1 base from V and 4 bases from J, with 13 bases in between. CDR3 amino acids: CASSLGTNLGYGYTF. For the CDR3, the DNA is TGTGCCAGCAGCTTAGGGACCAACCTCGGCTATGGCTACACCTTC.

The chain carries TRBV20-1 and TRBJ2-7, with D unresolved. The V end was cut by 3 bases, the J end by 0 bases, with 3 bases between. Germline V gene lookup returns CDR1 DFQATT and CDR2 SNEGSKA (reference sequence). The CDR3 sequence is 11 residues long. CDR3 in DNA: TGCAGTGCTAGTAACTCCTACGAGCAGTACTTC. Its protein is CSASNSYEQYF.

The chain couples TRBV7-2 to TRBJ1-3, with D unclear. The CDR3 runs 20 residues. Germline V gene sequence: CDR1 SGHTA, CDR2 FQGNSA. Trimming took off 5 bases at V and 0 bases at J, with 26 bases between the two ends. CDR3 loop: CASSRHAGPALLPSGNTIYF. DNA for the CDR3: TGTGCCAGCAGCCGCCACGCGGGCCCTGCACTTCTTCCCTCTGGAAACACCATATATTTT.

Worth noting for this clonotype: The junction departs from the called germline gene at one end, perhaps through a read error. The V and J genes are TRBV5-1 and TRBJ1-1; 9 positions agree with TRBD1. The CDR3 length is 14 residues. CDR1 is SGHRS and CDR2 is YFSETQ in the germline V gene. The DNA of the CDR3 is TGCGCCAGCAGCGGGGACAGGGCGAACACTGGAGCTTTCTTT. Residues: CASSGDRANTGAFF.

The rearrangement joins TRBV18 to TRBJ2-7; D ambiguous. V dropped 10 bases and J dropped 2 bases, with 15 bases sitting between them. The germline gives CDR1 KGHSH, CDR2 LQKENI. The CDR3 runs to 13 residues. In nucleotides, the CDR3 is TGTGCCACCCAAAGTGGTTCCACCTACGAGCAGTACTTC. This codes for CATQSGSTYEQYF. Variable domain in full (rest from reference TRBV18 and TRBJ2-7): NAGVMQNPRHLVRRRGQEARLRCSPMKGHSHVYWYRQLPEEGLKFMVYLQKENIIDESGMPKERFSAEFPKEGPSILRIQQVVRGDSAAYFCATQSGSTYEQYFGPGTRLTVT.

This chain connects TRBV2 to TRBJ2-5; D unclear. The DNA end is more similar to TRBJ2-7, so the J call may be wrong. The germline V gene encodes CDR1 SNHLY and CDR2 FYNNEI. This CDR3 spans 13 amino acids. The CDR3 coding sequence is TGTGCCAGCAGTGAATATATGGCTCTCGAGCAGTACTTC. Translating gives CASSEYMALEQYF.

Regarding this clonotype: Germline is not matched at one junction end, which may reflect a read error. This chain links TRBV6-6 with TRBJ1-5; D remains unclear. Per the germline V gene, CDR1 is MNHNY and CDR2 is SVGAGI (reference sequence). The CDR3 is 13 residues long. CDR3 bases: TGTGCCGGCAGTTCCCGGGTGTATCAGCCCCAGCATTTT. This gives the protein CAGSSRVYQPQHF.

V usage is TRBV28 and J usage is TRBJ2-7; tentative D call: TRBD2 (7 bases). Germline CDR1 is MDHEN and CDR2 is SYDVKM. V was shortened by 9 bases and J by 0 bases, with 18 bases between the two germline ends. This CDR3 is built from 15 residues. CDR3 DNA sequence: TGTGCCAGTATGGGGGGGCCGGTCGTCTCCTACGAGCAGTACTTC. It specifies CASMGGPVVSYEQYF.

The chain couples TRBV12-3 or TRBV12-4 to TRBJ2-7; D ambiguous. This CDR3 comprises 13 residues. Trimming cost V 6 bases and J 6 bases, with 15 bases left between them. The CDR3 sequence is CASSLPLGVEQYF. The DNA for the CDR3 is TGTGCCAGCAGCCTCCCGTTGGGTGTCGAGCAGTACTTC.

In this sample, this clonotype turned up a few times. The rearrangement uses TRBV4-3 and TRBJ2-7; D is perhaps TRBD1 or TRBD2 (5 bases each). This CDR3 region has 15 residues. The V end lost 1 base, the J end lost 0 bases, and 10 bases lay between the germline ends. Germline lookup yields CDR1 LGHNA and CDR2 YSLEER. For the CDR3, the DNA is TGCGCCAGCAGCCAAGGGGACGGAAGCTCCTACGAGCAGTACTTC. Amino acids: CASSQGDGSSYEQYF.

The chain links TRBV29-1 to TRBJ2-1, with D possibly called TRBD1 or TRBD2 (6 bases each). The CDR3 is 12 amino acids. V lost 4 bases and J lost 7, with 11 bases in between. Germline CDR1 reads SQVTM; CDR2 reads ANQGSEA. The CDR3 is CSVAGAGNEQFF. In nucleotides, the CDR3 is TGCAGCGTTGCGGGGGCAGGGAATGAGCAGTTCTTC.

The sample holds a few counts of this clonotype. CDR3 amino acids: CSARVPLYEQYF. DNA for the CDR3: TGCAGTGCTAGGGTACCGTTATACGAGCAGTACTTC. The V call is TRBV20-1, the J call TRBJ2-7, with D unresolved. V was trimmed by 3 bases and J by 4 bases, leaving 10 bases between them. There are 12 residues in the CDR3. Germline V gene lookup returns CDR1 DFQATT and CDR2 SNEGSKA (reference sequence).

The chain couples TRBV11-2 to TRBJ2-5; 7 positions match TRBD2. The J call may be in error: the DNA end matches TRBJ2-7 better. The CDR3 runs 15 residues. Germline V gene data show CDR1 as SGHAT and CDR2 as FQNNGV. The CDR3 DNA sequence: TGTGCCAGCAGCTTATTCAGCGGGGTATATGGCGAGCAGTACTTC. Translation gives CASSLFSGVYGEQYF.

This clonotype was seen once. The CDR3 nucleotides read TGTGCCAGCAGTTTATTACGGACAGGGATGGCTTTCTTT. Translation gives CASSLLRTGMAFF. The genes are TRBV28 and TRBJ1-1; 8 nucleotides match TRBD1. V lost 1 base and J lost 11; bases outside the gene matches: 6. Germline V gives CDR1 MDHEN, CDR2 SYDVKM. The CDR3 totals 13 residues.

The chain recombines TRBV7-9 with TRBJ2-2, with 7 nucleotides matching TRBD1. From germline, CDR1 is SEHNR and CDR2 FQNEAQ (reference sequence). This CDR3 is built from 17 residues. J lost 4 bases, V lost 0 bases, and 8 bases had no gene match. CDR3 coding DNA: TGTGCCAGCAGCTTAGCGCAAGGGGGCGACGTCACCGGGGAGCTGTTTTTT. Translated: CASSLAQGGDVTGELFF.

This chain uses TRBV12-3 or TRBV12-4 with TRBJ2-7, with 8 bases identical to TRBD1. Germline trimming cut 5 bases from V and 7 bases from J; bases unmatched to any gene: 16. The CDR3 runs to 16 residues. CDR3 residues: CASSEFIRGQVREQYF. DNA of the CDR3: TGTGCCAGCAGTGAATTCATCAGGGGGCAAGTGCGGGAGCAGTACTTC.

This clonotype was seen only a few times. The gene calls are TRBV5-1 and TRBJ2-1; 8 bases align to TRBD2. CDR3 length: 20 amino acids. The germline V gene encodes CDR1 SGHRS and CDR2 YFSETQ. V was clipped by 5 bases and J by 4 bases; unmatched bases: 23. CDR3 protein: CASRPLGGAGVGLSYNEQFF. The CDR3 DNA reads as TGCGCCAGCAGGCCCCTGGGAGGAGCGGGGGTAGGTTTATCGTACAATGAGCAGTTCTTC.

The chain is built from TRBV7-2 and TRBJ2-2; 10 bases line up with TRBD2. This CDR3 comprises 16 residues. Unmatched junction bases numbered 2, after V lost 3 bases and J lost 1 base. Germline V gene lookup returns CDR1 SGHTA and CDR2 FQGNSA. The CDR3 nucleotides are TGTGCCAGCAGCTTCACTAGCGGGGTGAACACCGGGGAGCTGTTTTTT. Protein: CASSFTSGVNTGELFF. The variable domain in full, completed from reference TRBV7-2 and TRBJ2-2, reads GAGVSQSPSNKVTEKGKDVELRCDPISGHTALYWYRQSLGQGLEFLIYFQGNSAPDKSGLPSDRFSAERTGGSVSTLTIQRTQQEDSAVYLCASSFTSGVNTGELFFGEGSRLTVL.

This sequence joins TRBV2 and TRBJ1-5; TRBD1 might be the D (5 bases). Germline-derived CDR1 and CDR2 are SNHLY and FYNNEI. The CDR3 is 12 residues long. V was cut by 5 bases and J by 10 bases, with 12 bases left in between. This CDR3 is CASSLGEGPQHF. CDR3 nucleotides: TGTGCCAGCAGTTTGGGGGAGGGACCCCAGCATTTT.

The genes are TRBV6-1 and TRBJ1-5, with unresolved D. Germline assignment: CDR1 MNHNS and CDR2 SASEGT. The ends were cut back, 4 bases at V and 5 bases at J, with 9 bases in the middle. The CDR3 is 13 amino acids. The CDR3 sequence: CASSAKTYQPQHF. The CDR3 nucleotides are TGTGCCAGCAGTGCGAAGACGTATCAGCCCCAGCATTTT.

V usage is TRBV11-2 and J usage is TRBJ2-5, with D perhaps matching TRBD1 (5 bases). The V and J ends lost 3 bases and 5 bases respectively, with 22 bases between them. Germline CDR1 reads SGHAT; CDR2 reads FQNNGV. The CDR3 length is 17 residues. The CDR3 bases are TGTGCCAGCAGCTTGATCGGTGCAGGGCGAGAACCGGAGACCCAGTACTTC. Translated: CASSLIGAGREPETQYF.

This rearrangement joins TRBV20-1 to TRBJ1-1, with TRBD1 as a possible D gene (6 bases). CDR3 length equals 12 residues. V was shortened by 1 base and J by 6 bases, with 9 bases between the two germline ends. Germline V CDR1 and CDR2: DFQATT, SNEGSKA (reference sequence). The CDR3 DNA follows: TGCAGTGCTAGAGGTGCAGGGGCTGAAGCTTTCTTT. Translated: CSARGAGAEAFF.

This clonotype was detected a few times. This sequence joins TRBV2 and TRBJ2-5; TRBD1 matches at 9 bases. The last part of the DNA fits TRBJ2-7 better; the J call may be wrong. Germline lookup yields CDR1 SNHLY and CDR2 FYNNEI. This CDR3 has 14 amino acids. The CDR3 DNA reads TGTGCCAGCAGTGATAATGGACAGGGGTACGAGCAGTACTTC. Its translation: CASSDNGQGYEQYF.

The chain joins TRBV18 to TRBJ1-1, with D unresolved. The CDR3 covers 11 residues. The V gene's germline CDR1 is KGHSH and CDR2 LQKENI. V was shortened by 7 bases and J by 8 bases, with 11 bases between the two germline ends. The CDR3 DNA reads TGTGCCAGCTTGTCGGAAATCGAAGCTTTCTTT. This codes for CASLSEIEAFF.